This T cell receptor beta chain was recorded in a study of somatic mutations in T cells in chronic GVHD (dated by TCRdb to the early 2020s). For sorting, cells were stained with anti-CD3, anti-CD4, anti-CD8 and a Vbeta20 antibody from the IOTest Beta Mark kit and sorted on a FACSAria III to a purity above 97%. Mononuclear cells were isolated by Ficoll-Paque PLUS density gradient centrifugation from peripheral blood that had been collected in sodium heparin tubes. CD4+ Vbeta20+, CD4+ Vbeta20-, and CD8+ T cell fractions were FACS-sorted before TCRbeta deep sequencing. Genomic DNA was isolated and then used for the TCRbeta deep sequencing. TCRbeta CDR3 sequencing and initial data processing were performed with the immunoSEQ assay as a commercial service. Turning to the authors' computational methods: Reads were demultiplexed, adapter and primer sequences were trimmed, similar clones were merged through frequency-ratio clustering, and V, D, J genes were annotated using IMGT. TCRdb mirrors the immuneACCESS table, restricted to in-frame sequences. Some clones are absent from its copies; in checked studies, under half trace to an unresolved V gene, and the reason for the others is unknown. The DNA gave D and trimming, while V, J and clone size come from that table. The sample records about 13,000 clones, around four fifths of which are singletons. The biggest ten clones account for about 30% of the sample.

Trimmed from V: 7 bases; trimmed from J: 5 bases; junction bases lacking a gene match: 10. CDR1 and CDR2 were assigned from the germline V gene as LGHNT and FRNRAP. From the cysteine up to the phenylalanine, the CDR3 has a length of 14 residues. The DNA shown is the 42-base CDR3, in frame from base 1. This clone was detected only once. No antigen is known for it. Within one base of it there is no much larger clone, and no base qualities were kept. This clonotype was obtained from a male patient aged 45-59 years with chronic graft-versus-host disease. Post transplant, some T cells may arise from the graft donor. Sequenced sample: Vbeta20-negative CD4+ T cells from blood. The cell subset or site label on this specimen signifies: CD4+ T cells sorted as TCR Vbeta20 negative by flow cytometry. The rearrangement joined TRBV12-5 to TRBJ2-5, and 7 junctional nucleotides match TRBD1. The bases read TGTGCTAGTGCCTCACTACAGGGGATGGAGACCCAGTACTTC. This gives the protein CASASLQGMETQYF.